The clone carrying this TCR beta chain was observed at least ten times. The data belong to a study of T cells in Graves' hyperthyroidism and ophthalmopathy. Amplification of TCR beta CDR3 regions was performed using RNA transcripts as template. TCR CDR3 regions were first amplified by RT-PCR with HTBI primers. TCRdb reprocessed the multiplex PCR reads with MiXCR, giving one entry per CDR3 protein. This sample has fewer than 750,000 distinct CDR3 sequences, with 46% found just once. Per germline, CDR1 LGHNA and CDR2 YNFKEQ. Trimming removed 1 base at V and 5 bases at J, with 12 bases between. The CDR3 runs 16 residues.

Specimen: peripheral blood or thyroid tissue (not recorded which). The chain employs TRBV4-2 and TRBJ1-6, with a possible D match to TRBD1 (6 bases). The sequence derives from a woman in her late teens or twenties with Graves' hyperthyroidism. For the CDR3, the DNA is TGTGCCAGCAGCCAAGTGGACAGCGCCAATAATTCACCCCTCCACTTT. As protein: CASSQVDSANNSPLHF.